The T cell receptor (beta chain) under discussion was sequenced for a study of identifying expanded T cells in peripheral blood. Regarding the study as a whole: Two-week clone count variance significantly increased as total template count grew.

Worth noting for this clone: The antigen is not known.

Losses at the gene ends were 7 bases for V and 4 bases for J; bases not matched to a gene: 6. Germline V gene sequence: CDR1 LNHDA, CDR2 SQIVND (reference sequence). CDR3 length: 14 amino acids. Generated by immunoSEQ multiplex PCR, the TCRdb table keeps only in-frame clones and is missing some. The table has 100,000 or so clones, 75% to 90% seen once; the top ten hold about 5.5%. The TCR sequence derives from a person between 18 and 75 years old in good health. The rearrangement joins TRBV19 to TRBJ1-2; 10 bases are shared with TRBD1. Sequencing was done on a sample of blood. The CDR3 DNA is TGTGCCAGTACCCGGACAGGGGGTGCCTATGGCTACACCTTC. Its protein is CASTRTGGAYGYTF.